What follows are 31 T cell receptor beta chains derived from one specimen sequenced in a study of identical twins. TCRdb passed the 5' RACE reads through MiXCR, listing each CDR3 protein once. The profile shows around 250,000 distinct CDR3 sequences, roughly an eighth of them singletons. The same sample was also studied in work on yellow fever vaccine responses in identical twins.

Sequencing used memory (CD45RO+) T cells sorted from blood. Source of these receptors: a woman aged 18 to 35 in good health.

The sample holds a few counts of this clonotype. The rearrangement joins TRBV29-1 to TRBJ2-7, with 8 nucleotides matching TRBD1. This CDR3 is built from 15 residues. Per the germline V gene, CDR1 is SQVTM and CDR2 is ANQGSEA. The junction had 12 bases not matched to a gene; V was cut back by 7 bases and J by 1 base. The CDR3 DNA is TGCAGCGCGAGACAGGGGCGAGACCCTTCCTACGAGCAGTACTTC. Translating it yields CSARQGRDPSYEQYF.

This sequence joins TRBV30 and TRBJ2-7; D gene unclear. This CDR3 has 13 amino acids. The germline gives CDR1 GTSNPN, CDR2 SVGIG (reference sequence). The V end was cut by 1 base, the J end by 12 bases, with 19 bases between. The CDR3 DNA follows: TGTGCCTGGAGTGAGCGACCGGCGCCCCCCGTGTACTTC. Residues: CAWSERPAPPVYF.

The rearrangement links TRBV7-9 to TRBJ2-7; D may be TRBD2 (7 bases). The CDR3 sequence is 13 residues long. V lost 2 bases and J 5 bases, leaving 10 bases between the germline ends. Looked up from germline, CDR1 is SEHNR and CDR2 is FQNEAQ (reference sequence). The CDR3 sequence is CASSLRGGNEQYF. CDR3 sequence (DNA): TGTGCCAGCAGCTTAAGGGGGGGAAACGAGCAGTACTTC.

The rearrangement uses TRBV20-1 and TRBJ2-5; the D is unclear. The CDR3 is 14 amino acids. Trimming cost V 3 bases and J 2 bases, with 13 bases left between them. Germline CDR1 is DFQATT and CDR2 is SNEGSKA (reference sequence). The CDR3: CSASILDKQETQYF. DNA for the CDR3: TGCAGTGCTAGTATCTTAGACAAACAAGAGACCCAGTACTTC.

This chain joins TRBV12-3 or TRBV12-4 and TRBJ2-7; tentative D call: TRBD1 (6 bases). The CDR3 totals 12 residues. Deletions cut 2 bases from V and 7 bases from J, with 9 bases between. CDR3 region: CASSLNRDEQYF. The CDR3 DNA reads TGTGCCAGCAGTTTAAACAGGGATGAGCAGTACTTC.

This clonotype was detected many times. V and J are TRBV10-3 and TRBJ2-5, with D possibly TRBD1 on 6 matching bases. The CDR3 runs to 15 residues. The germline V and J ends were trimmed by 3 bases and 2 bases, with 13 bases remaining between them. Germline assignment: CDR1 ENHRY and CDR2 SYGVKD. CDR3 sequence (DNA): TGTGCCATCAGTGACAGGGGAGAAGCTCAAGAGACCCAGTACTTC. Protein product: CAISDRGEAQETQYF.

This clonotype was observed a few times. This chain connects TRBV7-2 to TRBJ2-7, with D possibly being TRBD2 (6 bases). The CDR3 sequence is 14 residues long. The V gene's germline CDR1 is SGHTA and CDR2 FQGNSA. Trimming pared 4 bases from V and 2 bases from J, leaving 12 bases between. The DNA of the CDR3 is TGTGCCAGCAGCTCGGACTACATCACCTACGAGCAGTACTTC. The encoded protein is CASSSDYITYEQYF.

This clonotype was seen a few times. This chain connects TRBV7-2 to TRBJ2-1; perhaps TRBD1 as D (6 bases). Between the trimmed V and J ends, which lost 4 bases and 6 bases, there was a span of 16 bases. Per germline, CDR1 SGHTA and CDR2 FQGNSA. This CDR3 has 15 amino acids. The CDR3, as DNA: TGTGCCAGCAGCTCCTGGGCAGGGGTTGGCAATGAGCAGTTCTTC. Translating it yields CASSSWAGVGNEQFF.

This clonotype has more than one count but fewer than ten. Here the CDR3 reads CASSLAGLAGNGDTQYF. The CDR3 DNA sequence: TGCGCCAGCAGCTTGGCCGGGCTAGCGGGGAACGGAGATACGCAGTATTTT. V and J are TRBV5-1 and TRBJ2-3; 9 nucleotides agree with TRBD2. The germline CDR1 and CDR2 sequences are SGHRS and YFSETQ. V shed 0 bases and J 5 bases; nucleotides not matched to a gene: 10. This CDR3 is built from 17 residues.

The chain links TRBV9 to TRBJ2-5; 10 bases line up with TRBD2. CDR1 and CDR2 (germline): SGDLS, YYNGEE. The CDR3 is 19 residues long. J lost 2 bases, V lost 0 bases, and 13 bases had no gene match. The CDR3 region has the DNA TGTGCCAGCAGCGTAGCGGCGGCTAGCGGGGGACTTTCTCAAGAGACCCAGTACTTC. Its protein is CASSVAAASGGLSQETQYF.

This clonotype was seen a handful of times. The chain has TRBV7-9 and TRBJ2-5, with D tentatively TRBD1 (6 bases). The V gene lost 5 bases and the J gene lost 2 bases, with 12 bases spanning the gap. Per the germline V gene, CDR1 is SEHNR and CDR2 is FQNEAQ (reference sequence). This CDR3 is 14 amino acids long. CDR3 nucleotides: TGTGCCAGCAGCAAGACAGGAGGTCAAGAGACCCAGTACTTC. It encodes CASSKTGGQETQYF. The full variable domain, completed using reference TRBV7-9 and TRBJ2-5, is DTGVSQNPRHKITKRGQNVTFRCDPISEHNRLYWYRQTLGQGPEFLTYFQNEAQLEKSRLLSDRFSAERPKGSFSTLEIQRTEQGDSAMYLCASSKTGGQETQYFGPGTRLLVL.

This clonotype was found many times. J is TRBJ2-1 and V is TRBV7-2; D possibly uses TRBD1 or TRBD2 (5 bases each). V lost 5 bases and J 5 bases, leaving 16 bases between the germline ends. CDR3 length equals 15 residues. Germline V gives CDR1 SGHTA, CDR2 FQGNSA. The chain's CDR3 is CASSLPGPGNNEQFF. In nucleotides, the CDR3 is TGTGCCAGCAGCCTGCCGGGACCAGGCAACAATGAGCAGTTCTTC.

The chain carries TRBV5-4 and TRBJ2-3; tentative D call: TRBD2 (6 bases). The CDR3 loop spans 14 amino acids. Germline lookup yields CDR1 SGHNT and CDR2 YYREEE (reference sequence). V shed 3 bases and J shed 2 bases, with 10 bases lying between them. Here the CDR3 DNA reads TGTGCCAGCAGCTCTGAGCGGGCCACAGATACGCAGTATTTT. Protein sequence: CASSSERATDTQYF.

The chain carries TRBV20-1 and TRBJ1-1, with D unclear. This CDR3 contains 14 residues. CDR1 is DFQATT, CDR2 SNEGSKA, per germline (reference sequence). Between the trimmed V and J ends, which lost 0 bases and 6 bases, there was a span of 14 bases. CDR3 loop: CSARDMAHGAEAFF. DNA of the CDR3: TGCAGTGCTAGAGATATGGCTCACGGCGCTGAAGCTTTCTTT.

The chain carries TRBV15 and TRBJ2-3, with 8 bases fitting TRBD2. The CDR3 covers 16 residues. Per the germline V gene, CDR1 is LNHNV and CDR2 is YYDKDF (reference sequence). With V trimmed by 1 base and J by 6 bases, 9 bases remained unmatched. CDR3 region: CATSRVRLAGMDTQYF. The DNA of the CDR3 is TGTGCCACCAGCAGAGTAAGGCTAGCGGGTATGGATACGCAGTATTTT.

There are a few counts of this clonotype. The rearrangement joins TRBV7-3 to TRBJ2-1; TRBD2 matches 12 bases. This CDR3 contains 15 residues. Germline values: CDR1 SGHTA, CDR2 FQGTGA. V was clipped by 5 bases and J by 12 bases; unmatched bases: 11. The CDR3 DNA reads TGTGCCAGCAGCCCCGACAGGACTAGCGGGGATATGCAGTTCTTC. It yields the protein CASSPDRTSGDMQFF.

The count of this clonotype is one. Its ends do not fully match the called genes, so a read error is possible. V gene TRBV3-1 combines with J gene TRBJ2-3, with 8 bases identical to TRBD2. Looked up from germline, CDR1 is LGHDT and CDR2 is YNNKEL (reference sequence). The CDR3 has 17 amino acids. This chain's CDR3 is CASTQVGEAGGTDTQYF. CDR3 DNA sequence: TGTGCCAGCACCCAAGTCGGGGAAGCGGGGGGCACAGATACGCAGTATTTT.

The sample holds a few counts of this clonotype. The chain carries TRBV6-1 and TRBJ2-3; D gene uncertain. Germline-derived CDR1 and CDR2 are MNHNS and SASEGT. Trimming left V 7 bases short and J 4 bases short, with 12 bases between. The CDR3 extends over 13 amino acids. DNA for the CDR3: TGTGCCAGCACCCTTAAAGTGGCAGATACGCAGTATTTT. Its protein is CASTLKVADTQYF.

This clonotype was found many times. The chain employs TRBV20-1 and TRBJ2-7; D unresolved. The CDR3 extends over 13 amino acids. Trimming took 6 bases from V and 3 from J, leaving 15 bases between them. Per germline, CDR1 DFQATT and CDR2 SNEGSKA (reference sequence). CDR3 sequence (DNA): TGCAGTGCAAAGGACCCCTCGGTCTACGAGCAGTACTTC. It yields the protein CSAKDPSVYEQYF.

The chain uses TRBV18 and TRBJ2-1; D call uncertain. The CDR3 contains 15 residues. Trimming shortened V by 3 bases and J by 0 bases, and 9 bases separated the two germline ends. The V gene's germline CDR1 is KGHSH and CDR2 LQKENI. CDR3 bases: TGTGCCAGCTCACCGAGCAGGAGCTCCTACAATGAGCAGTTCTTC. Its translation: CASSPSRSSYNEQFF.

There are a few counts of this clonotype. The DNA for the CDR3 is TGTGCCAGCAGTGTACAGGGGAACACTGAAGCTTTCTTT. This translates into CASSVQGNTEAFF. This chain links TRBV28 with TRBJ1-1, with D perhaps TRBD1 (6 bases). The germline CDR1 and CDR2 sequences are MDHEN and SYDVKM. V was clipped by 5 bases and J by 1 base, with 8 bases between them. The CDR3 consists of 13 residues.

This clonotype was seen at least ten times. DNA for the CDR3: TGCGCCAGCAGCCCCGGGACAGGGGATTATCGTGAAAAACTGTTTTTT. It encodes CASSPGTGDYREKLFF. The J gene is TRBJ1-4, the V gene TRBV5-1, with 10 nucleotides matching TRBD1. This CDR3 comprises 16 residues. The V segment lost 4 bases and the J segment 7 bases; nucleotides outside the gene matches: 10. Germline V gene lookup returns CDR1 SGHRS and CDR2 YFSETQ.

This clonotype came up a few times. The chain couples TRBV7-9 to TRBJ2-7, with no clear D. CDR3 length: 13 residues. V was clipped by 1 base and J by 6 bases, with 10 bases between them. The germline V gene has CDR1 SEHNR and CDR2 FQNEAQ (reference sequence). This chain's CDR3 is CASSLEAPSEQYF. CDR3 coding DNA: TGTGCCAGCAGCTTAGAAGCTCCCTCCGAGCAGTACTTC.

This chain links TRBV3-1 with TRBJ2-7, with 8 bases lining up with TRBD2. Germline trimming cut 3 bases from V and 2 bases from J; bases unmatched to any gene: 3. Germline CDR1 reads LGHDT; CDR2 reads YNNKEL (reference sequence). The CDR3 has 14 amino acids. CDR3 DNA sequence: TGTGCCAGCAGCCAGTGGACTAGCCCCTACGAGCAGTACTTC. Translating it yields CASSQWTSPYEQYF.

The rearrangement uses TRBV6-4 and TRBJ2-3; 7 bases map to TRBD2. J gave up 0 bases and V 4 bases, and 4 bases lay outside the gene matches. CDR3 length: 15 amino acids. CDR1 and CDR2 (germline): MRHNA, SNTAGT. The CDR3 spells CASSVTGGSTDTQYF. CDR3 nucleotide sequence: TGTGCCAGCAGTGTTACGGGGGGAAGCACAGATACGCAGTATTTT.

The chain recombines TRBV5-4 with TRBJ2-2, with D possibly matching TRBD1 (5 bases). The CDR3 covers 14 residues. Germline V gene data show CDR1 as SGHNT and CDR2 as YYREEE (reference sequence). V was trimmed by 0 bases and J by 5 bases, leaving 8 bases between them. The CDR3 reads CASSLAKGTGELFF. For the CDR3, the DNA is TGTGCCAGCAGCTTGGCCAAGGGGACCGGGGAGCTGTTTTTT.

CDR3 nucleotides: TGTGCCAGCAGCTCCGAGCCCTCTTCCGGGACAAACCTAGTTGAGCAGTTCTTC. Its translation: CASSSEPSSGTNLVEQFF. The rearrangement uses TRBV11-2 and TRBJ2-1, with D possibly matching TRBD1 (6 bases). The germline V and J ends were trimmed by 4 bases and 9 bases, with 28 bases remaining between them. The germline CDR1 and CDR2 sequences are SGHAT and FQNNGV. The CDR3 runs to 18 residues.

V usage is TRBV7-2 and J usage is TRBJ2-2; 7 nucleotides match TRBD1. V was clipped by 5 bases and J by 4 bases; unmatched bases: 10. Germline V gene sequence: CDR1 SGHTA, CDR2 FQGNSA. This CDR3 is 16 amino acids long. The CDR3 loop reads CASSRQGLQVTGELFF. In DNA form, the CDR3 reads TGTGCCAGCAGCAGACAGGGCCTTCAGGTCACCGGGGAGCTGTTTTTT.

The chain has TRBV12-3 or TRBV12-4 and TRBJ2-7; 10 nucleotides align to TRBD1. With 1 base clipped from V and 5 bases from J, the junction kept 5 bases outside the gene matches. CDR3 length: 15 amino acids. The CDR3 DNA reads TGTGCCAGCAGTTTAGGGCCGGGACAGGGGAACGAGCAGTACTTC. It is translated as CASSLGPGQGNEQYF.

This clonotype was seen a few times. In nucleotides, the CDR3 is TGCGCCAGCAGCTCGGGCGGGGGTCCTTCCTACGAGCAGTACTTC. Translated, it gives CASSSGGGPSYEQYF. V usage is TRBV5-1 and J usage is TRBJ2-7, with TRBD2 identical over 7 bases. CDR3 length: 15 amino acids. The ends lost 3 bases at V and 1 base at J; junction bases unmatched: 7. Looked up from germline, CDR1 is SGHRS and CDR2 is YFSETQ.

This clonotype has more than one count but fewer than ten. The chain uses TRBV12-3 or TRBV12-4 and TRBJ1-6; D gene ambiguous. The CDR3 has 14 residues. V was clipped by 3 bases and J by 10 bases, with 13 bases between them. CDR3 DNA sequence: TGTGCCAGCAGTTTCGCACGGACGAGGTCACCCCTCCACTTT. Its translation is CASSFARTRSPLHF.